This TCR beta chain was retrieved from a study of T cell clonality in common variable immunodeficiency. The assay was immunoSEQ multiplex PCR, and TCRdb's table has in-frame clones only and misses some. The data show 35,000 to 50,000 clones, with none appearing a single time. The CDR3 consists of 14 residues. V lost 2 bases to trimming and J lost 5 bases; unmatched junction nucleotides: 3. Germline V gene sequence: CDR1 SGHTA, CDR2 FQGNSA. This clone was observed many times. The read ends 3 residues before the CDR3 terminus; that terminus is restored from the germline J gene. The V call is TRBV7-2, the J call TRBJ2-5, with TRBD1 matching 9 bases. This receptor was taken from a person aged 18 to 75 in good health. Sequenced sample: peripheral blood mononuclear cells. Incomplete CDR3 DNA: TGTGCCAGCAGCTTAAACAGGGGGCGTGAGACC. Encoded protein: CASSLNRGRET. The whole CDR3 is CASSLNRGRETQYF.